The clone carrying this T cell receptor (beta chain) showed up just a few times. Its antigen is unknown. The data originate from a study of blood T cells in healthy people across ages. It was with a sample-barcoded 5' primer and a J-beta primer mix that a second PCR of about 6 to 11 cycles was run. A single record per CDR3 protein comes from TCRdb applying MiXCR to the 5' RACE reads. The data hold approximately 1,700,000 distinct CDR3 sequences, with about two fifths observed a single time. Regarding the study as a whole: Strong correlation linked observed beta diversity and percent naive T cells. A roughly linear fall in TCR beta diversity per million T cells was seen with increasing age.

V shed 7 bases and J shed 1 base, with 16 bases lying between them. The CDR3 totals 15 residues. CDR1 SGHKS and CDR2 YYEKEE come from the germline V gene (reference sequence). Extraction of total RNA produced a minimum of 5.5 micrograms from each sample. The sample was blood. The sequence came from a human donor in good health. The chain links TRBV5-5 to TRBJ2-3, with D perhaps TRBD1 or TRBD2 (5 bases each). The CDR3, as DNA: TGTGCCAGCTTGAGGGGCTTTAGGGGCACAGATACGCAGTATTTT. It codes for CASLRGFRGTDTQYF.